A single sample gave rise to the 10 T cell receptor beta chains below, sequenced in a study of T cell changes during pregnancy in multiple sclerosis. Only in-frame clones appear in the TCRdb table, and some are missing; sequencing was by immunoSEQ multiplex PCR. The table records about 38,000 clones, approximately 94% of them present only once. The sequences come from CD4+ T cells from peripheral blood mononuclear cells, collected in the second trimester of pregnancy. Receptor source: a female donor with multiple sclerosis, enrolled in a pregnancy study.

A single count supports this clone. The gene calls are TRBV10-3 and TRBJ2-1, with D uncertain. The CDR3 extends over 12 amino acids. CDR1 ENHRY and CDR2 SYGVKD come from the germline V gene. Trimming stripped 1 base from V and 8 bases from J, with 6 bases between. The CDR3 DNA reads TGTGCCATCAGTGAGTTAACGGATGAGCAGTTCTTC. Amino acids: CAISELTDEQFF.

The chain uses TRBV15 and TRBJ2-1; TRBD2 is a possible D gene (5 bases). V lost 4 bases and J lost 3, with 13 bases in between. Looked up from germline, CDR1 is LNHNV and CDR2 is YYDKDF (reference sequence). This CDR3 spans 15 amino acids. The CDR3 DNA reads TGTGCCACCAGCAAGTTAGCGATTAACTACAATGAGCAGTTCTTC. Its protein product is CATSKLAINYNEQFF.

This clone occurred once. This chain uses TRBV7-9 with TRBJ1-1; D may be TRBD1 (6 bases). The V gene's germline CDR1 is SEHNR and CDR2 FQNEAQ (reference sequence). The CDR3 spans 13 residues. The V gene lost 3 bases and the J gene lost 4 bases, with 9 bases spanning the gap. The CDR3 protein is CASSFGQSTEAFF. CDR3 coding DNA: TGTGCCAGCAGCTTCGGACAGTCCACTGAAGCTTTCTTT.

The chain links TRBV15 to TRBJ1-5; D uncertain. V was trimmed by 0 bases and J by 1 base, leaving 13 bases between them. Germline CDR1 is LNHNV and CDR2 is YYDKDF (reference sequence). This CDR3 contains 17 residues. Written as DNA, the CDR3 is TGTGCCACCAGCAGAGAGTATAGCGGGTTGAGCAATCAGCCCCAGCATTTT. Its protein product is CATSREYSGLSNQPQHF.

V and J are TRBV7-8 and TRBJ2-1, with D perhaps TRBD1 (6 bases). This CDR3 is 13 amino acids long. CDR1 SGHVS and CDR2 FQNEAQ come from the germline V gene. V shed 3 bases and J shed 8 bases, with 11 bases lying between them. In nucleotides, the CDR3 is TGTGCCAGCAGCTTTGGGGGCTTTGATGAGCAGTTCTTC. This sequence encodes CASSFGGFDEQFF.

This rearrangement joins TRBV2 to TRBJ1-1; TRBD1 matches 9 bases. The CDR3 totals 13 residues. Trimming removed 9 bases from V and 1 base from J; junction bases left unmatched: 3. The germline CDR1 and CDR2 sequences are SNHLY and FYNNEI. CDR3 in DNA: TGTGCCAGTACGGGACAGGGGAACACTGAAGCTTTCTTT. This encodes CASTGQGNTEAFF.

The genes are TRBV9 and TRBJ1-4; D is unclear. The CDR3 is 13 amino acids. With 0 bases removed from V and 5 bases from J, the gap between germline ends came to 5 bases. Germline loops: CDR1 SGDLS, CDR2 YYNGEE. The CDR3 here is CASSVGGNEKLFF. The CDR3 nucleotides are TGTGCCAGCAGCGTAGGCGGGAATGAAAAACTGTTTTTT.

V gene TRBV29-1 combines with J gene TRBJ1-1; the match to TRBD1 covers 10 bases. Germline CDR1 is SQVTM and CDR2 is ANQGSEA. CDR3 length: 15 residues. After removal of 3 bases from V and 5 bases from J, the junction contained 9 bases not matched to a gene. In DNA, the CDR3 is TGCAGCGTTGAGCCTAGACAGGGGGCTGGGACTGAAGCTTTCTTT. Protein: CSVEPRQGAGTEAFF.

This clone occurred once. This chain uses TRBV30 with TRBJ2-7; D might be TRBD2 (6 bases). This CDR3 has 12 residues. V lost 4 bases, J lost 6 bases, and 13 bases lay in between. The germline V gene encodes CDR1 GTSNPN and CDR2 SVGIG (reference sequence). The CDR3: CAWKPGGREQYF. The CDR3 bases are TGTGCCTGGAAGCCCGGGGGTCGCGAGCAGTACTTC.

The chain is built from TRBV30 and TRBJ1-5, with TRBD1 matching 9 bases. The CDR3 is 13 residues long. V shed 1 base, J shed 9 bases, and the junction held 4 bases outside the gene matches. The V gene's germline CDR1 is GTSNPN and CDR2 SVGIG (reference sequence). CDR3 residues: CAWSGRTGAPQHF. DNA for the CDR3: TGTGCCTGGAGTGGCCGGACAGGGGCGCCCCAGCATTTT. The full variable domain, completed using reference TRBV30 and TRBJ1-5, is SQTIHQWPATLVQPVGSPLSLECTVEGTSNPNLYWYRQAAGRGLQLLFYSVGIGQISSEVPQNLSASRPQDRQFILSSKKLLLSDSGFYLCAWSGRTGAPQHFGDGTRLSIL.